This T cell receptor (beta chain) appears in the sequencing data of a study of cytomegalovirus exposure and HLA in healthy donors. The length of the CDR3 is 13 residues. Trimming removed 6 bases from V and 3 bases from J; junction bases left unmatched: 5. The V gene's germline CDR1 is MNHEY and CDR2 SVGAGI. Findings and limits, study-wide: Later analysis associated a missense DCLRE1C variant with TCR beta V- and J-gene trimming. V segments that were indistinguishable, TRBV6-2 and TRBV6-3 among them, were omitted from analysis.

Amplification used 60 Vbeta primers and 13 Jbeta primers. Measured with immunoSEQ multiplex PCR; TCRdb has only the in-frame clones, and not every one. The sample carries about 220,000 clones, approximately 88% recorded once. In the case of this clone: As yet, its antigen is unknown.

The specimen sequenced was PBMCs. This clonotype was obtained from a boy aged 2 to 10 in good health and CMV-seronegative. V gene TRBV6-5 combines with J gene TRBJ2-7, with 7 positions matching TRBD1. The CDR3 is CASSLRGLYEQYF. The CDR3 coding sequence is TGTGCCAGCAGCTTGAGGGGGCTCTACGAGCAGTACTTC.